This entry concerns a single T cell receptor (beta chain). This sample is part of a study of early T cells in non-severe SARS-CoV-2 infection. The germline V gene encodes CDR1 DFQATT and CDR2 SNEGSKA (reference sequence). J was trimmed by 0 bases and V by 0 bases; bases with no gene match: 6. The CDR3 runs to 16 residues. Unique molecular identifier tags were affixed to discrete cDNA molecules. One entry per CDR3 protein, called by TCRdb with MiXCR from the 5' RACE reads. The sample has more than 45,000 distinct CDR3 sequences, around 6.4% seen once. V and J are TRBV20-1 and TRBJ1-2, with 8 positions matching TRBD1. The sample in question was whole blood, obtained at baseline. This sequence was found in an adult who was a healthcare worker with PCR-confirmed SARS-CoV-2 infection or an uninfected control (not recorded which). The CDR3 spells CSARDKKQGANYGYTF. The CDR3 nucleotides are TGCAGTGCTAGAGATAAGAAACAGGGGGCTAACTATGGCTACACCTTC.